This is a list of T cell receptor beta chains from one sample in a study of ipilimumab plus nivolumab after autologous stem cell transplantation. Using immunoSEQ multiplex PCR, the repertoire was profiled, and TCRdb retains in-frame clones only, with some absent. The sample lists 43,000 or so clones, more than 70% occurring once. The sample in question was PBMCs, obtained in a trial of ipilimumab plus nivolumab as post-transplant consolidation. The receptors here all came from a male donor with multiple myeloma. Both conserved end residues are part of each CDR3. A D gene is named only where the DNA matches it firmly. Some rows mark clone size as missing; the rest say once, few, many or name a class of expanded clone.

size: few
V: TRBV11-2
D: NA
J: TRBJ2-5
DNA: TGTGCCAGCAGCGTACAAGAGACCCAGTACTTC
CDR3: CASSVQETQYF

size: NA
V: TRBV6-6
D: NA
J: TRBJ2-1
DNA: TGTGCCAGCAGTCCCGTACGGGGACCGTACAATGAGCAGTTCTTC
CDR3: CASSPVRGPYNEQFF

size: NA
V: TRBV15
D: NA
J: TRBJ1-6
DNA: TGTGCCACCAGCAGAGATCGGGGGCAACCCCTCCACTTT
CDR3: CATSRDRGQPLHF

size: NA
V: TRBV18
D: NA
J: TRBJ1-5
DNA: TGTGCCAGCTCGGGACTGGAAGAAGGGCAGCCCCAGCATTTT
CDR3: CASSGLEEGQPQHF

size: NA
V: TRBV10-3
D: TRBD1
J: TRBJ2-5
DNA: TGTGCCATCGGAGACAGGGAAGAGACCCAGTACTTC
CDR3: CAIGDREETQYF

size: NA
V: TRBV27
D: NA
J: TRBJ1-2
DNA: TGTGCCAGCAGTCCCCAAGGCCTAGTGGGTTACACCTTC
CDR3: CASSPQGLVGYTF

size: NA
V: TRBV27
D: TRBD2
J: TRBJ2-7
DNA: TGTGCCAGCAGACCCACTAGCGGCCACGCTTACGAGCAGTACTTC
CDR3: CASRPTSGHAYEQYF

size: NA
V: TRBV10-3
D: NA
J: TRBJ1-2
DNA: TGTGCCATCAGTGAGAACTCAGGGGATGGCTACACCTTC
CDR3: CAISENSGDGYTF

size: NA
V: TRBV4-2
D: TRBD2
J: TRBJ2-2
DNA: TGTGCCAGCAGGAGGGCTAGCGGGGAGGGCGGGGAGCTGTTTTTT
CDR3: CASRRASGEGGELFF

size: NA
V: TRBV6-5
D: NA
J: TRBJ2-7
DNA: TGTGCCAGCAGTTACTCGATGAGCTACGAGCAGTACTTC
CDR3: CASSYSMSYEQYF

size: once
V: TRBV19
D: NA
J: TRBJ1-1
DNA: TGTGCCAGTAGTGAGGGGTCTGAAGGGAACACTGAAGCTTTCTTT
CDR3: CASSEGSEGNTEAFF

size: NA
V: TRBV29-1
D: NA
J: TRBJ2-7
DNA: TGCAGCGTTGGGCAGGGGAGAGTGTCCGAGCAGTACTTC
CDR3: CSVGQGRVSEQYF

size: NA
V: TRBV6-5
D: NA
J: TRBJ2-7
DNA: TGTGCCAGCAGTCCCTACAGGGTAACGTACGAGCAGTACTTC
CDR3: CASSPYRVTYEQYF

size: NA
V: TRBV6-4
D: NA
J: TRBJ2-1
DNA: TGTGCCAGCAGTGACTTTGCGTACAATGAGCAGTTCTTC
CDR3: CASSDFAYNEQFF

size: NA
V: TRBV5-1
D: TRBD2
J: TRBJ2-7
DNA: TGCGCCAGCAGCTCAGGGACGGGGGGAAACTACGAGCAGTACTTC
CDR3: CASSSGTGGNYEQYF

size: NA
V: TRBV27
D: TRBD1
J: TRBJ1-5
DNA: TGTGCCAGCGCGGACAGGGTCAATCAGCCCCAGCATTTT
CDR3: CASADRVNQPQHF

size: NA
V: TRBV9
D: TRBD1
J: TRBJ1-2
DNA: TGTGCCAGCAGCGTAGGGACAGGGGGCGCGGATGGCTACACCTTC
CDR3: CASSVGTGGADGYTF

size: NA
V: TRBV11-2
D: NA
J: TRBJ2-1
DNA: TGTGCCAGCAGCCTCGTGGCGGGAACCACCTACAATGAGCAGTTCTTC
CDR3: CASSLVAGTTYNEQFF

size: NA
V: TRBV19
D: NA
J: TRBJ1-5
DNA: TGTGCCAGTAGGTCGGGGGAGTATTATAGCAATCAGCCCCAGCATTTT
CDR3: CASRSGEYYSNQPQHF

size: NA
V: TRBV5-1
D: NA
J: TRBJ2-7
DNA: TGCGCCAGCAGCTTCGGGGGTGACTACGAGCAGTACTTC
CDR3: CASSFGGDYEQYF

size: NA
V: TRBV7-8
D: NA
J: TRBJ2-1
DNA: TGTGCCAGCAGCCCCCGACCTTGGCAGGGGCGTTCCCTCTCCTACAATGAGCAGTTCTTC
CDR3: CASSPRPWQGRSLSYNEQFF

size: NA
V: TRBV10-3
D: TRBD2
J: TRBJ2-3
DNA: TGTGCCATCAGTGTTAGCGGGGGGGCCGGTACGCAGTATTTT
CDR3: CAISVSGGAGTQYF

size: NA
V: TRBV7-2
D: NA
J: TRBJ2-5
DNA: TGTGCCAGCAGCTTAGCCCCATTCAGGTATGAGCAGTACTTC
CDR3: CASSLAPFRYEQYF

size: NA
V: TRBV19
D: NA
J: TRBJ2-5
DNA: TGTGCCAGTAGTATACAGATCCAAGAGACCCAGTACTTC
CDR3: CASSIQIQETQYF

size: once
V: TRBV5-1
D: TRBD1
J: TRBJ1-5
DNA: TGCGCCAGCAGCCCACGACAGGGGGATCAGCCCCAGCATTTT
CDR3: CASSPRQGDQPQHF

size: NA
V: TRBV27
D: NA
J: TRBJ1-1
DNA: TGTGCCAGCAAAGCTCGGGAAATGATGTTGGACACTGAAGCTTTCTTT
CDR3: CASKAREMMLDTEAFF

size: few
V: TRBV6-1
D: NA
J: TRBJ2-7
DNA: TGTGCCAGCAGTGAAGCAACAGGGTGGGACGAGCAGTACTTC
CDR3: CASSEATGWDEQYF

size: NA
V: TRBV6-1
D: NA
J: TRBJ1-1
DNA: TGTGCCAGCAGTGTAGAAGGACGGGACACTGAAGCTTTCTTT
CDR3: CASSVEGRDTEAFF

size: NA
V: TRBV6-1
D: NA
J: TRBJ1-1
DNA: TGTGCCAGCAGTGAAGCTCTGTTTTCGGAGGTTCGAGCTTTCTTT
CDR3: CASSEALFSEVRAFF

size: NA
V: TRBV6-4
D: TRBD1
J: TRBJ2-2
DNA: TGTGCCAGCACCCCGGGACAGGGAACCGGGGAGCTGTTTTTT
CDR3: CASTPGQGTGELFF

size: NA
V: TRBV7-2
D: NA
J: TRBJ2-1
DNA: TGTGCCAGCAGCTTAGTTGGGATCACTAATTCCTACAATGAGCAGTTCTTC
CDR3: CASSLVGITNSYNEQFF

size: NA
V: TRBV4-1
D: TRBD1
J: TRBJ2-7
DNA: TGCGCCAGCAGCCACCTACAGGGGGCGTACGAGCAGTACTTC
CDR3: CASSHLQGAYEQYF

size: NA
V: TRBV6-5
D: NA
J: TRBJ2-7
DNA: TGTGCCAGCAGTTACTCGCGCGGGGGAGGGGGGTACGAGCAGTACTTC
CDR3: CASSYSRGGGGYEQYF

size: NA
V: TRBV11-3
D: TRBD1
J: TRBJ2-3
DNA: TGTGCCAGCAGCCCCGGGACAGGATACACAGATACGCAGTATTTT
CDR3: CASSPGTGYTDTQYF

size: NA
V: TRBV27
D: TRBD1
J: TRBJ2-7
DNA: TGTGCCAGCGTGTCCCGGCCGGGGACAGGGGACTACGAGCAGTACTTC
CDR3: CASVSRPGTGDYEQYF

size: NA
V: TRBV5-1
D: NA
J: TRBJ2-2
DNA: TGCGCCAGCTGTCCAGGGCACACCGGGGAGCTGTTTTTT
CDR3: CASCPGHTGELFF

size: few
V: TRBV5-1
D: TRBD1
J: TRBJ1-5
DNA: TGCGCCAGCAGCGCACAGGGGGAGTCCAATCAGCCCCAGCATTTT
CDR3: CASSAQGESNQPQHF

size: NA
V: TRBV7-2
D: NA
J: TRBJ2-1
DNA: TGTGCCAGCAGCTTAGCTCCCAGCGGGGTAGGGGGAGGTGAGCAGTTCTTC
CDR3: CASSLAPSGVGGGEQFF

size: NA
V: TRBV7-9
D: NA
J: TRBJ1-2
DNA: TGTGCCAGCAGCCCCCTAGGGTACCATGGCTACACCTTC
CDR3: CASSPLGYHGYTF

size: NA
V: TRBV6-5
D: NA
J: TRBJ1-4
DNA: TGTGCCAGCACCGAGTGGCAGCGAGGGGGAAAACTGTTTTTT
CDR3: CASTEWQRGGKLFF

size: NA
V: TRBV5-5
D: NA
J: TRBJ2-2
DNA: TGTGCCAGCAGCCCCGAGGGGGCCGGGGAGCTGTTTTTT
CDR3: CASSPEGAGELFF

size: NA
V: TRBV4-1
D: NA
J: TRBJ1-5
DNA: TGCGCCAGCAGCCACCCTTTCCTCCGGGCCAATCAGCCCCAGCATTTT
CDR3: CASSHPFLRANQPQHF

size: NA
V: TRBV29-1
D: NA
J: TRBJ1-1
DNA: TGCAGCGTAGCCGCGGGGTGGGGGATGAACACTGAAGCTTTCTTT
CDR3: CSVAAGWGMNTEAFF

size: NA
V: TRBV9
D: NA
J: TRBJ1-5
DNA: TGTGCCAGCAGCGCTGGGGCTTCCTGGGATCAGCCCCAGCATTTT
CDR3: CASSAGASWDQPQHF

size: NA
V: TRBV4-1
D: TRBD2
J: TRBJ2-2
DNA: TGCGCCAGCAGCCAAGGTCGGGGGGATAACACCGGGGAGCTGTTTTTT
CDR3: CASSQGRGDNTGELFF

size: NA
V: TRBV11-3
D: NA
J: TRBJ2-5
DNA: TGTGCCAGCAGCTTAAGGGGGAAGGAAGAGACCCAGTACTTC
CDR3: CASSLRGKEETQYF

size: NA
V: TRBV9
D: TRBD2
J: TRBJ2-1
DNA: TGTGCCAGCAGCGTAGTTGGAGCGGGAGGGGGGAGTGAGCAGTTCTTC
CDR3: CASSVVGAGGGSEQFF

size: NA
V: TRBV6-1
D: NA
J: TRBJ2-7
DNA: TGTGCCAGCAGCCCCCCGGGTGACTACGAGCAGTACTTC
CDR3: CASSPPGDYEQYF

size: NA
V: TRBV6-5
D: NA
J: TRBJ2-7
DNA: TGTGCCAGCAGTTACTCGCACAGCTACGAGCAGTACTTC
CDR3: CASSYSHSYEQYF

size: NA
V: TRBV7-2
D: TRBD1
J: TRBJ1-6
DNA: TGTGCCAGCCCCGGTCCGGGACAGGGCAATTCACCCCTCCACTTT
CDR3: CASPGPGQGNSPLHF

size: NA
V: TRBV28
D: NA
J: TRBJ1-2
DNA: TGTGCCAGCAGTTGGGGTTATGGCTACACCTTC
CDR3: CASSWGYGYTF

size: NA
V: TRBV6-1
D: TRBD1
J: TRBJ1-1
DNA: TGTGCCAGCAGTGACCGACAGGGCCTCTTTGAAGCTTTCTTT
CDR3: CASSDRQGLFEAFF